Listed below are T cell receptor beta chains from one sample, sequenced in a study of blood T cell repertoires in COVID-19. Sequencing used immunoSEQ multiplex PCR; TCRdb keeps in-frame clones, though not all of them. This table holds a few hundred thousand clones, about nine tenths found once. The sample consisted of PBMCs or T cells enriched from blood (not recorded which). These TCRs come from a man between 18 and 35 years old who had recovered from COVID-19. CDR3s include the opening cysteine and the closing phenylalanine or tryptophan. The D gene is left open where the match is weak. Clone size is given for some rows only: seen once, a few or many times, or a class if the clone is expanded.

CDR3 DNA: TGTGCCAGCAGCGACAGGGTAAATAATTCACCCCTCCACTTT; CDR3 protein: CASSDRVNNSPLHF; J gene: TRBJ1-6; D gene: TRBD1; clone size: NA; V gene: TRBV6-5
CDR3 DNA: TGCGCCAGCAGCCATAGCGGGAGAGCAGATACGCAGTATTTT; CDR3 protein: CASSHSGRADTQYF; J gene: TRBJ2-3; D gene: TRBD2; clone size: NA; V gene: TRBV5-1
CDR3 DNA: TGTGCCAGCAGCTGGAGCGTTAGCGGGAGCTACGAGCAGTACTTC; CDR3 protein: CASSWSVSGSYEQYF; J gene: TRBJ2-7; D gene: TRBD2; clone size: NA; V gene: TRBV5-6
CDR3 DNA: TGTGCCGGGCGTGTAGATTGCTATAGCAATCAGCCCCAGCATTTT; CDR3 protein: CAGRVDCYSNQPQHF; J gene: TRBJ1-5; D gene: NA; clone size: NA; V gene: TRBV19
CDR3 DNA: TGTGCCAGCAGTTCGGGACTAGCGTACACAGATACGCAGTATTTT; CDR3 protein: CASSSGLAYTDTQYF; J gene: TRBJ2-3; D gene: TRBD2; clone size: NA; V gene: TRBV27
CDR3 DNA: TGTGCCAGCAGCCAAGTTGACAGGAACACTGAAGCTTTCTTT; CDR3 protein: CASSQVDRNTEAFF; J gene: TRBJ1-1; D gene: NA; clone size: NA; V gene: TRBV4-2
CDR3 DNA: TGTGCCAGCAGTGAAGCCACAGGGGGCTACGAGCAGTACTTC; CDR3 protein: CASSEATGGYEQYF; J gene: TRBJ2-7; D gene: TRBD1; clone size: NA; V gene: TRBV6-1
CDR3 DNA: TGTGCCAGCAGCTCCAATCCCGGGACTAGCAATGCTGATACGCAGTATTTT; CDR3 protein: CASSSNPGTSNADTQYF; J gene: TRBJ2-3; D gene: TRBD2; clone size: NA; V gene: TRBV7-2
CDR3 DNA: TGTGCCAGCAGCCAAGAAGACAGGGAACCCCAACGATCCTACGAGCAGTACTTC; CDR3 protein: CASSQEDREPQRSYEQYF; J gene: TRBJ2-7; D gene: TRBD1; clone size: NA; V gene: TRBV4-2
CDR3 DNA: TGTGCCAGCAGCTTGGACAGCTCCTACGAGCAGTACTTC; CDR3 protein: CASSLDSSYEQYF; J gene: TRBJ2-7; D gene: NA; clone size: once; V gene: TRBV7-2
CDR3 DNA: TGTGCCTGGAGTGAGGGGGTTGGGAACACTGAAGCTTTCTTT; CDR3 protein: CAWSEGVGNTEAFF; J gene: TRBJ1-1; D gene: NA; clone size: NA; V gene: TRBV30
CDR3 DNA: TGTGCCAGCAGTCTCCTCCGGGACACTGAAGCTTTCTTT; CDR3 protein: CASSLLRDTEAFF; J gene: TRBJ1-1; D gene: NA; clone size: NA; V gene: TRBV6-5
CDR3 DNA: TGTGCCAGCAGCCGCGGGACAGGGGGAAGCCCTGGGGCCAACGTCCTGACTTTC; CDR3 protein: CASSRGTGGSPGANVLTF; J gene: TRBJ2-6; D gene: TRBD1; clone size: NA; V gene: TRBV7-2
CDR3 DNA: TGCAGCGTTGACTGGGGGCAAGATACGCAGTATTTT; CDR3 protein: CSVDWGQDTQYF; J gene: TRBJ2-3; D gene: NA; clone size: NA; V gene: TRBV29-1
CDR3 DNA: TGTGCCAGCTCTCTGACAGGGGGCAGGGATGGCTACACCTTC; CDR3 protein: CASSLTGGRDGYTF; J gene: TRBJ1-2; D gene: TRBD1; clone size: NA; V gene: TRBV2
CDR3 DNA: TGTGCCAGCAGCAGACGCCGAACAGGGTCTGGCAATCAGCCCCAGCATTTT; CDR3 protein: CASSRRRTGSGNQPQHF; J gene: TRBJ1-5; D gene: NA; clone size: NA; V gene: TRBV7-2
CDR3 DNA: TGTGCCAGCAGTTTATGGGCAGGGGGCAAGGACTATGGCTACACCTTC; CDR3 protein: CASSLWAGGKDYGYTF; J gene: TRBJ1-2; D gene: TRBD1; clone size: NA; V gene: TRBV27
CDR3 DNA: TGTGCCAGCAGCTTAGTACAGGCTGATGCTTTCTTT; CDR3 protein: CASSLVQADAFF; J gene: TRBJ1-1; D gene: NA; clone size: NA; V gene: TRBV11-2
CDR3 DNA: TGTGCCAGCAGCTTGGCCAGCGGACGTTACAATGAGCAGTTCTTC; CDR3 protein: CASSLASGRYNEQFF; J gene: TRBJ2-1; D gene: NA; clone size: NA; V gene: TRBV5-4
CDR3 DNA: TGTGCCAGCAGTGAGTTGGAGCGGGGCACCGGGGAGCTGTTTTTT; CDR3 protein: CASSELERGTGELFF; J gene: TRBJ2-2; D gene: TRBD2; clone size: NA; V gene: TRBV2
CDR3 DNA: TGTGCCAGCAGACAGAATAGCAATCAGCCCCAGCATTTT; CDR3 protein: CASRQNSNQPQHF; J gene: TRBJ1-5; D gene: NA; clone size: once; V gene: TRBV2
CDR3 DNA: TGCGCCAGCAGCTTGGCCTTGACGGGAGGATCGTACGAGCAGTACTTC; CDR3 protein: CASSLALTGGSYEQYF; J gene: TRBJ2-7; D gene: TRBD2; clone size: once; V gene: TRBV5-1